Here is one T cell receptor (beta chain) with its context. The specificity of this receptor is unknown. One base away there is no much larger clone; base qualities are not given. Libraries were constructed by the immunoSEQ multiplex PCR assay. TCRdb limited this immuneACCESS table to in-frame rearrangements with V and J called. A share of clones is missing; checked studies link under half to unresolved V genes, and the rest is unexplained. Here the sample has roughly 82,000 clones; roughly 95% occur a single time. The ten top clones hold about 0.41% of the sample. This entry belongs to a study of technical replicates of blood from a handful of donors (dated by TCRdb to about 2017). Measured from the cysteine to the phenylalanine, the CDR3 is 19 residues long. Only the CDR3 DNA stays, 57 bases, in frame from base 1. CDR1 and CDR2, per the germline V gene, are SGHTA and FQGTGA. V and J are truncated by 4 bases and 6 bases respectively, leaving an intervening sequence of 30 bases.

The clonotype comes from a human donor in good health. The sample taken for sequencing was T cells isolated from PBMCs. Rearrangement joined TRBV7-3 to TRBJ1-1; tentative D gene TRBD1, with 5 bases matching. The DNA reads as follows: TGTGCCAGCAGCTCAACCACCCCGGGGGTAGGAAGGTATCATCCTGAAGCTTTCTTT. Its translation reads: CASSSTTPGVGRYHPEAFF. With the portions outside the CDR3 filled from the reference TRBV7-3 and TRBJ1-1 genes, the complete variable region becomes GAGVSQTPSNKVTEKGKYVELRCDPISGHTALYWYRQSLGQGPEFLIYFQGTGAADDSGLPNDRFFAVRPEGSVSTLKIQRTERGDSAVYLCASSSTTPGVGRYHPEAFFGQGTRLTVV.